What follows are 9 T cell receptor beta chains derived from one specimen sequenced in a study of T-cell reconstitution after alpha-beta-depleted transplantation in children. Preparation of the TCRbeta library used unique molecular identifiers. One entry per CDR3 protein, called by TCRdb with MiXCR from the PCR reads. Of some 520,000 distinct CDR3 sequences listed, about 33% are singletons. The specimen was PBMCs from the stem cell graft donor, collected from the stem cell graft. The receptor set was obtained from a human donor who donated a stem cell graft to a child with aplastic anemia.

The chain links TRBV28 to TRBJ2-6; TRBD1 agrees at 11 bases. The CDR3 totals 18 residues. V lost 10 bases and J lost 4; bases outside the gene matches: 15. The germline V gene encodes CDR1 MDHEN and CDR2 SYDVKM. The CDR3 loop reads CATYNPGQGVSGANVLTF. The CDR3 nucleotides read TGTGCCACTTACAATCCGGGACAGGGGGTATCCGGGGCCAACGTCCTGACTTTC.

The chain combines TRBV9 with TRBJ2-5, with TRBD1 as a possible D gene (6 bases). Trimming stripped 4 bases from V and 5 bases from J, with 18 bases between. CDR1 and CDR2 (germline): SGDLS, YYNGEE. There are 15 residues in the CDR3. The CDR3 bases are TGTGCCAGCAGCCCCCTCACAGGGTCAAGGGAGACCCAGTACTTC. Translation: CASSPLTGSRETQYF.

In its sample, this clonotype was seen a few times. This chain links TRBV29-1 with TRBJ2-7; perhaps TRBD2 as D (7 bases). Germline CDR1 reads SQVTM; CDR2 reads ANQGSEA. This CDR3 is 13 amino acids long. V was pared by 6 bases and J by 6 bases, with 18 bases between. The CDR3 DNA reads TGCAGCGTGAGGGGGGGCCGAAACGGCGAGCAGTACTTC. It is translated as CSVRGGRNGEQYF.

This clonotype was observed a few times. The chain combines TRBV27 with TRBJ2-1; a possible D gene is TRBD2 (5 bases). The germline V and J ends were trimmed by 6 bases and 6 bases, with 21 bases remaining between them. The CDR3 loop spans 16 amino acids. Germline-derived CDR1 and CDR2 are MNHEY and SMNVEV (reference sequence). CDR3 protein: CASRGSSVVRGNEQFF. The CDR3 bases are TGTGCCAGCAGAGGATCGAGCGTGGTACGGGGCAATGAGCAGTTCTTC.

The chain recombines TRBV5-1 with TRBJ2-5; 12 nucleotides align to TRBD1. V dropped 1 base and J dropped 5; count of bases not matched to a gene: 9. CDR3 length: 17 amino acids. Germline V gene data show CDR1 as SGHRS and CDR2 as YFSETQ. CDR3 region: CASSLTSGTGGAETQYF. As DNA, the CDR3 is TGCGCCAGCAGCTTGACCTCCGGGACAGGGGGCGCGGAGACCCAGTACTTC.

The chain has TRBV5-1 and TRBJ2-1, with D possibly TRBD2 on 5 matching bases. CDR3 length: 14 amino acids. Germline CDR1 is SGHRS and CDR2 is YFSETQ. The V end lost 2 bases, the J end lost 7 bases, and 13 bases lay between the germline ends. CDR3 region: CASSFLRAGNEQFF. The CDR3 DNA sequence: TGCGCCAGCAGCTTCTTGAGGGCCGGGAATGAGCAGTTCTTC.

This clonotype showed up just a few times. The chain employs TRBV7-7 and TRBJ2-2, with unresolved D. The CDR3 is 14 amino acids. Germline V gene sequence: CDR1 SSHAT, CDR2 FNYEAQ (reference sequence). Trimming took 1 base from V and 4 from J, leaving 7 bases between them. The CDR3 DNA sequence: TGTGCCAGCAGCTTAGAGAGTTCCACCGGGGAGCTGTTTTTT. Translating gives CASSLESSTGELFF. Looking up the rest from reference TRBV7-7 and TRBJ2-2 gives the full variable domain: GAGVSQSPRYKVTKRGQDVTLRCDPISSHATLYWYQQALGQGPEFLTYFNYEAQPDKSGLPSDRFSAERPEGSISTLTIQRTEQRDSAMYRCASSLESSTGELFFGEGSRLTVL.

V and J are TRBV12-3 or TRBV12-4 and TRBJ1-2, with 8 bases lining up with TRBD1. This CDR3 region has 14 residues. V lost 6 bases and J lost 2; bases outside the gene matches: 5. Here the CDR3 DNA reads TGTGCCAGCAGGTTGACAGGGGTGAACTATGGCTACACCTTC. Its protein product is CASRLTGVNYGYTF.

This chain connects TRBV12-3 or TRBV12-4 to TRBJ2-1; D uncertain. The CDR3 contains 12 residues. V gave up 6 bases and J gave up 10 bases, with 13 bases separating them. The CDR3 loop is CASSSSKGEQFF. In nucleotides, the CDR3 is TGTGCCAGCAGCTCCAGCAAGGGCGAGCAGTTCTTC.